The sequence of this T cell receptor (beta chain) was determined in a study of T cells after yellow fever vaccination. Conversion of TCR transcripts into cDNA relied on 5'RACE template switching, which added a universal primer site and UMIs. TCRdb called the 5' RACE reads again in MiXCR, with one record for every CDR3 protein. This sample carries about 350,000 distinct CDR3 sequences, 12% of them seen once, and the ten largest clones take 3.2%. Per germline, CDR1 SGHTA and CDR2 FQGNSA. The CDR3 length is 18 residues. Trimming cost V 4 bases and J 2 bases, with 23 bases left between them. Study findings and constraints: A limited proportion of clonotypes was detected within both the CD4 and CD8 compartments. Abundant bulk-derived clonotypes could contaminate FACS-sorted repertoires. Subsequent booster samples again held most clones from primary vaccination (around 96% CD4, about 86% CD8).

Of note for this clonotype: Its antigen is as yet unknown.

This receptor was obtained from a man younger than 35 who received the YFV17D yellow fever vaccine. This chain joins TRBV7-2 and TRBJ1-2, with D maybe TRBD1 (6 bases). The starting material was CD4+ T cells sorted from PBMCs, obtained 15 days after the yellow fever booster vaccination. The CDR3 DNA follows: TGTGCCAGCAGCTCTACCTTCTGGGACATTCCCACGAACTATGGCTACACCTTC. Translation gives CASSSTFWDIPTNYGYTF.